These 18 T cell receptor beta chains were sequenced from one sample in a study of blood T cell repertoires in COVID-19. The repertoire was sequenced with immunoSEQ multiplex PCR; TCRdb's copy has only in-frame clones and lacks some. The table shows around 100,000 clones, with 80% to 90% occurring only once. Input material: peripheral blood. These receptors were obtained from a man aged 35 to 55 with acute or convalescent COVID-19.

The J gene is TRBJ1-6, the V gene TRBV7-9; D possibly corresponds to TRBD1 (6 bases). This CDR3 spans 14 amino acids. Per germline, CDR1 SEHNR and CDR2 FQNEAQ (reference sequence). V was cut by 7 bases and J by 9 bases, with 16 bases left in between. The CDR3 loop reads CASTPGGASSPLHF. The CDR3 DNA reads as TGTGCCAGCACCCCGGGGGGGGCGAGTTCACCCCTCCACTTT.

This sequence joins TRBV10-2 and TRBJ2-5, with 9 bases identical to TRBD1. Per the germline V gene, CDR1 is WSHSY and CDR2 is SAAADI. V shed 7 bases and J 4 bases; nucleotides not matched to a gene: 10. CDR3 length: 15 residues. The CDR3 DNA sequence: TGCGCCAGCAATCAGGGACAGGGCTGGGTAGAGACCCAGTACTTC. Its protein is CASNQGQGWVETQYF.

This clone occurred once. The V and J genes are TRBV7-8 and TRBJ1-2, with D possibly being TRBD1 (6 bases). The ends were cut back, 0 bases at V and 2 bases at J, with 10 bases in the middle. CDR1 SGHVS and CDR2 FQNEAQ come from the germline V gene. The CDR3 covers 15 residues. The CDR3 here is CASSLAGTSNYGYTF. The CDR3 bases are TGTGCCAGCAGCTTAGCGGGGACATCAAACTATGGCTACACCTTC.

The chain couples TRBV3-1 (or the pseudogene TRBV3-2) to TRBJ2-1; 8 bases are a match to TRBD2. The junction had 10 bases not matched to a gene; V was cut back by 3 bases and J by 3 bases. The CDR3 totals 17 residues. CDR1 is LGHDT and CDR2 is YNNKEL in the germline V gene (reference sequence). The DNA of the CDR3 is TGTGCCAGCAGCCAGAGTCCCGAGCGGGGGATCTACAATGAGCAGTTCTTC. Its translation is CASSQSPERGIYNEQFF.

The J gene is TRBJ2-2, the V gene TRBV15, with D possibly being TRBD1 (5 bases). This CDR3 has 18 amino acids. The germline V and J ends were trimmed by 5 bases and 8 bases, with 27 bases remaining between them. Germline CDR1 and CDR2: LNHNV and YYDKDF (reference sequence). Here the CDR3 reads CATSRGLVQGGIKGELFF. The CDR3 DNA follows: TGTGCCACCAGCCGCGGTCTAGTCCAGGGTGGAATAAAAGGGGAGCTGTTTTTT.

This chain connects TRBV5-1 to TRBJ1-5, with TRBD1 matching 7 bases. Trimming took 2 bases from V and 5 from J; bases not matched to a gene: 7. The germline CDR1 and CDR2 sequences are SGHRS and YFSETQ. The CDR3 runs to 15 residues. The CDR3 DNA is TGCGCCAGCAGCTTATCCGGAACAGGGGATCAGCCCCAGCATTTT. Translated, it gives CASSLSGTGDQPQHF. Full variable domain (rest looked up from reference TRBV5-1 and TRBJ1-5): KAGVTQTPRYLIKTRGQQVTLSCSPISGHRSVSWYQQTPGQGLQFLFEYFSETQRNKGNFPGRFSGRQFSNSRSEMNVSTLELGDSALYLCASSLSGTGDQPQHFGDGTRLSIL.

This sequence joins TRBV7-2 and TRBJ2-1, with a weak D call TRBD2 (5 bases). Germline V gives CDR1 SGHTA, CDR2 FQGNSA. The V end was cut by 2 bases, the J end by 8 bases, with 10 bases between. The CDR3 totals 13 residues. CDR3 in DNA: TGTGCCAGCAGCTTATCGAGGGAACATGAGCAGTTCTTC. Protein sequence: CASSLSREHEQFF.

The count of this clone is one. J is TRBJ1-3 and V is TRBV29-1; no firm D call. Germline CDR1 is SQVTM and CDR2 is ANQGSEA. The CDR3 covers 15 residues. V was shortened by 3 bases and J by 0 bases, with 12 bases between the two germline ends. CDR3 coding DNA: TGCAGCGTTGAGGAGGTTGAGTACTCTGGAAACACCATATATTTT. As protein: CSVEEVEYSGNTIYF. The entire variable domain, with the rest obtained from reference TRBV29-1 and TRBJ1-3, is as follows: SAVISQKPSRDICQRGTSLTIQCQVDSQVTMMFWYRQQPGQSLTLIATANQGSEATYESGFVIDKFPISRPNLTFSTLTVSNMSPEDSSIYLCSVEEVEYSGNTIYFGEGSWLTVV.

The V call is TRBV2, the J call TRBJ2-2; no clear D. With 6 bases removed from V and 1 base from J, the gap between germline ends came to 9 bases. This CDR3 has 14 residues. Germline values: CDR1 SNHLY, CDR2 FYNNEI. The CDR3 coding sequence is TGTGCCAGCAGGCCTGACTTGAACACCGGGGAGCTGTTTTTT. This gives the protein CASRPDLNTGELFF.

The chain couples TRBV19 to TRBJ2-1; 8 bases line up with TRBD2. V shed 5 bases and J 7 bases; nucleotides not matched to a gene: 16. This CDR3 has 17 amino acids. From germline, CDR1 is LNHDA and CDR2 SQIVND (reference sequence). CDR3 sequence reads: CASSRIRVAGGFNEQFF. The CDR3 DNA reads TGTGCCAGTAGTCGCATTAGAGTGGCGGGGGGTTTTAATGAGCAGTTCTTC.

This rearrangement joins TRBV20-1 to TRBJ1-1; the D gene is possibly TRBD1 (5 bases). Trimming shortened V by 3 bases and J by 1 base, and 6 bases separated the two germline ends. The CDR3 spans 12 residues. CDR1 and CDR2 (germline): DFQATT, SNEGSKA (reference sequence). CDR3 region: CSASRGNTEAFF. In nucleotides, the CDR3 is TGCAGTGCTAGTAGGGGGAACACTGAAGCTTTCTTT.

The chain carries TRBV18 and TRBJ2-7; TRBD2 matches 7 bases. CDR1 is KGHSH and CDR2 is LQKENI in the germline V gene. The J segment lost 5 bases and the V segment lost 3 bases, leaving 10 bases of the junction unmatched. CDR3 length: 15 residues. This chain's CDR3 is CASSPFVGLGHEQYF. The CDR3 nucleotides read TGTGCCAGCTCACCCTTCGTAGGACTAGGCCACGAGCAGTACTTC. The complete variable domain, with remaining parts taken from reference TRBV18 and TRBJ2-7, reads NAGVMQNPRHLVRRRGQEARLRCSPMKGHSHVYWYRQLPEEGLKFMVYLQKENIIDESGMPKERFSAEFPKEGPSILRIQQVVRGDSAAYFCASSPFVGLGHEQYFGPGTRLTVT.

This chain uses TRBV6-5 with TRBJ2-1, with D possibly TRBD1 on 5 matching bases. Per the germline V gene, CDR1 is MNHEY and CDR2 is SVGAGI. This CDR3 region has 13 residues. The V end was cut by 6 bases, the J end by 4 bases, with 10 bases between. CDR3 DNA sequence: TGTGCCAGCAGCCGAGACAGTTACAATGAGCAGTTCTTC. Translation: CASSRDSYNEQFF.

V gene TRBV5-6 combines with J gene TRBJ1-5, with a possible D match to TRBD1 (6 bases). Between the trimmed V and J ends, which lost 4 bases and 0 bases, there was a span of 14 bases. Germline V lookup: CDR1 SGHDT, CDR2 YYEEEE. CDR3 length: 16 residues. The CDR3 sequence: CASSLGGATSNQPQHF. The CDR3 DNA is TGTGCCAGCAGCCTTGGGGGGGCCACTAGCAATCAGCCCCAGCATTTT.

This chain uses TRBV27 with TRBJ2-3, with 10 bases lining up with TRBD1. Per germline, CDR1 MNHEY and CDR2 SMNVEV (reference sequence). This CDR3 comprises 15 residues. V lost 4 bases to trimming and J lost 5 bases; unmatched junction nucleotides: 6. CDR3 region: CASSSWTGGVDTQYF. The CDR3 DNA sequence: TGTGCCAGCAGTTCCTGGACAGGGGGAGTAGATACGCAGTATTTT.

The chain joins TRBV19 to TRBJ1-1; possible D gene TRBD1, 5 bases. Germline V gene sequence: CDR1 LNHDA, CDR2 SQIVND (reference sequence). V was trimmed by 4 bases and J by 10 bases, leaving 19 bases between them. The CDR3 has 14 residues. The CDR3 spells CASSTLRGVEGAFF. The CDR3 DNA sequence: TGTGCCAGTAGTACCCTCCGGGGGGTAGAAGGAGCTTTCTTT.

This clone has a handful of counts. The chain carries TRBV24-1 and TRBJ2-1; no clear D gene. The CDR3 length is 16 residues. Between the trimmed V and J ends, which lost 2 bases and 3 bases, there was a span of 13 bases. CDR1 and CDR2 from the germline V gene are KGHDR and SFDVKD. The CDR3 DNA sequence: TGTGCCACCAGTGATTCCTCATCCCTAGTCTACAATGAGCAGTTCTTC. As protein: CATSDSSSLVYNEQFF.

This clone was observed a few times. V is TRBV19 and J is TRBJ2-2, with 8 nucleotides matching TRBD2. The CDR3 is 15 amino acids. V gave up 6 bases and J gave up 6 bases; unmatched junction bases: 9. Germline V gives CDR1 LNHDA, CDR2 SQIVND (reference sequence). CDR3 DNA sequence: TGTGCCAGTAGGACTAACCGCGGGGGGCCCGGGGAGCTGTTTTTT. Translating gives CASRTNRGGPGELFF.